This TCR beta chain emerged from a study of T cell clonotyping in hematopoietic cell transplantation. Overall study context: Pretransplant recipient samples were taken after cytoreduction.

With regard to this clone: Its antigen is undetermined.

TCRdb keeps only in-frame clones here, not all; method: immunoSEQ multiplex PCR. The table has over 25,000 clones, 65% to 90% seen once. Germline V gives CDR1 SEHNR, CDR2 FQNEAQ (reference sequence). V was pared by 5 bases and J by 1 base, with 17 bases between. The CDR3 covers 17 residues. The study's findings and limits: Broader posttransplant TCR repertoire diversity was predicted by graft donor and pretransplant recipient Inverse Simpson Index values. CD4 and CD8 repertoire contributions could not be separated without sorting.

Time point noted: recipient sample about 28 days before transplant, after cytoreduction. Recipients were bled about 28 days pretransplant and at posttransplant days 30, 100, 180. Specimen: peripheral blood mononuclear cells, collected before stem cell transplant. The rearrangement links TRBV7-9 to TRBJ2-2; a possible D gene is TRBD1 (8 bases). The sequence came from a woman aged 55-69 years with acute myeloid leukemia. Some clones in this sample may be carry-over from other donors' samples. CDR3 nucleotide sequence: TGTGCCAGCAGCCCACGACAGGGGAGGGTGAACACCGGGGAGCTGTTTTTT. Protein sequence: CASSPRQGRVNTGELFF.